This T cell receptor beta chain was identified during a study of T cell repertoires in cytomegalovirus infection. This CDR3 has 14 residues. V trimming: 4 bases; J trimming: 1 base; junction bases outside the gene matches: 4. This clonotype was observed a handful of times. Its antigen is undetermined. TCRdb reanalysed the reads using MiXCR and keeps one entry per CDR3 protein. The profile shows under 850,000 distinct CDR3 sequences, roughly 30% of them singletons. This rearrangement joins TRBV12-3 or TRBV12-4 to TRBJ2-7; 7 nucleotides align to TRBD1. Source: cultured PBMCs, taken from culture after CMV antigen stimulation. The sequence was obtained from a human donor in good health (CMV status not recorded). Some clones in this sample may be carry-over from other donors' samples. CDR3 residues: CASSSGQYSYEQYF. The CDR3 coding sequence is TGTGCCAGCAGTTCGGGACAGTATTCCTACGAGCAGTACTTC.